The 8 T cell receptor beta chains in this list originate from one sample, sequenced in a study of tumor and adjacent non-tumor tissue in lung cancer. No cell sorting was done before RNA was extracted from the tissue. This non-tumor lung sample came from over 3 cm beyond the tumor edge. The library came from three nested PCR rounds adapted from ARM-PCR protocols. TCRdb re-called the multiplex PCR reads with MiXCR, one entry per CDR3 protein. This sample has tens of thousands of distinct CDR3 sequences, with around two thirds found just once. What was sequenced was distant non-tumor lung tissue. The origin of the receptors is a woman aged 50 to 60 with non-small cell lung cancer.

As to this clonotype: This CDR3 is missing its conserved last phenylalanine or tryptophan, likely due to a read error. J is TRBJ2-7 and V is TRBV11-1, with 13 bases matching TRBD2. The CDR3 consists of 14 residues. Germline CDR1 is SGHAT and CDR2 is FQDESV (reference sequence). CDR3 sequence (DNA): TGTTCCAGCAGCCGGACTAGCGGGGGTGGTGAGCAGTACCTC. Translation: CSSSRTSGGGEQYL.

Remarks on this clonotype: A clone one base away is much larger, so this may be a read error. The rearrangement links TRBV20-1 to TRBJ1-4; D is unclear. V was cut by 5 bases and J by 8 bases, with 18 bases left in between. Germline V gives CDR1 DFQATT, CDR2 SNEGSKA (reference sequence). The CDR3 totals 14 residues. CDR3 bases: TGCAGTGCTGCGGAGTCGGCGGCGGAAGAAAAACTGTTTTTT. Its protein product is CSAAESAAEEKLFF.

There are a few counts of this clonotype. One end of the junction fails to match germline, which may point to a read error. The DNA of the CDR3 is TGTGCCAGCGCATCCTGGAGGGATGTCCTCTCTGGGGTCAACGTCCTGACTTTC. Encoded protein: CASASWRDVLSGVNVLTF. The chain recombines TRBV6-2 or TRBV6-3 with TRBJ2-6; D might be TRBD2 (6 bases). The CDR3 sequence is 18 residues long. Germline V gene lookup returns CDR1 MNHEY and CDR2 SVGEGT.

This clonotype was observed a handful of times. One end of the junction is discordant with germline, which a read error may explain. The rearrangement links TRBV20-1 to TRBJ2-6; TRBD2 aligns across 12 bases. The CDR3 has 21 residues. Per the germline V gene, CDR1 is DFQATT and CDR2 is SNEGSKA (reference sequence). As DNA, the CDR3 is TGCAGTGCTAGAGACCTATTACGGACTAGCGGGACTGACTCTGGGGCCAACGTCCTGATTTTC. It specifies CSARDLLRTSGTDSGANVLIF.

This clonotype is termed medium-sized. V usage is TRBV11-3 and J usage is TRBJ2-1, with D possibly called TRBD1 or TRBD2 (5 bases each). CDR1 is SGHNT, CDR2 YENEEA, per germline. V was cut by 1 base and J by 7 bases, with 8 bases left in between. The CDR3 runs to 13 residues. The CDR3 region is CASSLGGENEQFF. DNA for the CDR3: TGTGCCAGCAGCTTAGGAGGGGAAAATGAGCAGTTCTTC.

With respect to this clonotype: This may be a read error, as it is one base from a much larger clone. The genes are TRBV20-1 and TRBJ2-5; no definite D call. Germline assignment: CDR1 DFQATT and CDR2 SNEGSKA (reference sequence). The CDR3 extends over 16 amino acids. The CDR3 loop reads CSARETLKGSKETKYF. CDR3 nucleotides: TGCAGTGCTAGAGAAACCCTTAAGGGTTCCAAGGAGACCAAGTACTTC.

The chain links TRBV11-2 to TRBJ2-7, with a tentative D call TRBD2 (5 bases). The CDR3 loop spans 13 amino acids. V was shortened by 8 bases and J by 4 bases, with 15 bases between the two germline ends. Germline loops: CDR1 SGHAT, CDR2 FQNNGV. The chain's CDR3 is CASGLAAGYEQYF. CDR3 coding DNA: TGTGCCAGCGGCCTAGCAGCTGGGTACGAGCAGTACTTC.

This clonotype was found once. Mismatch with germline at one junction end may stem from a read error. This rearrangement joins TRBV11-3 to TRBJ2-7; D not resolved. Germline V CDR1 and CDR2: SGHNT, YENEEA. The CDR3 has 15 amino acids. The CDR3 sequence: CASNLRDGPSYEQYF. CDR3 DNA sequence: TGTGCCAGCAACTTACGTGACGGGCCCTCCTACGAGCAGTACTTC.